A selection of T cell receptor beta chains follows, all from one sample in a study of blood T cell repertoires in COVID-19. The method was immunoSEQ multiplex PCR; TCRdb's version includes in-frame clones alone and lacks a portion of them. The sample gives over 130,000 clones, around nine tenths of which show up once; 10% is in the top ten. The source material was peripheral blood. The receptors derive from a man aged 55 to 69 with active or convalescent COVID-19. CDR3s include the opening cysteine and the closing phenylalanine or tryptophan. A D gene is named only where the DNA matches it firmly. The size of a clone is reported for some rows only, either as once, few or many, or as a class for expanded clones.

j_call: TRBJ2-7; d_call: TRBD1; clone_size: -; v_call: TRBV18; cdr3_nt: TGTGCCAGCTCATCCGCCGGGACAGGGGTCTACGAGCAGTACTTC; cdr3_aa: CASSSAGTGVYEQYF
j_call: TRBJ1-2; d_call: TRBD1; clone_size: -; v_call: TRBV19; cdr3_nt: TGTGCCAGTAGTATTCGGGGACAGGGCTATGGCTACACCTTC; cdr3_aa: CASSIRGQGYGYTF
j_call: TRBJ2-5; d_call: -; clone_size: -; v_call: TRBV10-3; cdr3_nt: TGTGCCATCAGTGAGTTGAAGAATGCGGAGACCCAGTACTTC; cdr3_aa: CAISELKNAETQYF
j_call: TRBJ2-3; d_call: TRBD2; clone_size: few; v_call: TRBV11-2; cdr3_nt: TGTGCCAGCAGCTCCCTAGCGGGAGCAGATACGCAGTATTTT; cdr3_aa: CASSSLAGADTQYF
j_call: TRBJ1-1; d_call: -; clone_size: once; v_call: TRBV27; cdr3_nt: TGTGCCAGCAGTGCAGGGGCGGCGACTGAAGCTTTCTTT; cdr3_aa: CASSAGAATEAFF
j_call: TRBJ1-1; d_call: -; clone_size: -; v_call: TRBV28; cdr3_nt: TGTGCCAGTTGGGGGCGCGGGTACACTGAAGCTTTCTTT; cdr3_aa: CASWGRGYTEAFF
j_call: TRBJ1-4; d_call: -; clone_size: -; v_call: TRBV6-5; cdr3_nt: TGTGCCAGCAGTTATCTGGGCGAAAAACTGTTTTTT; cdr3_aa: CASSYLGEKLFF
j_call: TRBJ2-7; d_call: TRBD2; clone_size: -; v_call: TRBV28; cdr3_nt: TGTGCCAGCAGGCCTTTAGCGGGAGTGGACCACGAGCAGTACTTC; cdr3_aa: CASRPLAGVDHEQYF
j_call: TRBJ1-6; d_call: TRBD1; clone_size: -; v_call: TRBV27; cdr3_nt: TGTGCCAGCCGGGGCGAGGGGGCATCCTATAATTCACCCCTCCACTTT; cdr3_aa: CASRGEGASYNSPLHF
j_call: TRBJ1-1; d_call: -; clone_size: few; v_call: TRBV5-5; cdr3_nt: TGTGCCAGCAGCTTGGCCAACAGCGGATACACTGAAGCTTTCTTT; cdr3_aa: CASSLANSGYTEAFF
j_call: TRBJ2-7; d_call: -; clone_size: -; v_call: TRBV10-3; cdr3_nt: TGTGCCATCAGTGGAGCGATCTCCTACGAGCAGTACTTC; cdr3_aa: CAISGAISYEQYF
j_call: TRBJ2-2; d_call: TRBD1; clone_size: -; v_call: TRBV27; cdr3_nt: TGTGCCAGCAGTTCCCCCAGGACAGGGAACACCGGGGAGCTGTTTTTT; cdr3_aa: CASSSPRTGNTGELFF
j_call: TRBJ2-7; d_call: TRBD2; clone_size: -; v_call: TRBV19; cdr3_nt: TGTGCCAGTACCCCAAGCGGGAACCTCTACGAGCAGTACTTC; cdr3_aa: CASTPSGNLYEQYF
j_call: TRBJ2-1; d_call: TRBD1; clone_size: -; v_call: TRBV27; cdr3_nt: TGTGCCAGCAGATCAGGACAGGTCTACAATGAGCAGTTCTTC; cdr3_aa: CASRSGQVYNEQFF
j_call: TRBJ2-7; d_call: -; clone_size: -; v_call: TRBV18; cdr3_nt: TGTGCCAGCTCACCGCAGAAATCTTACGAGCAGTACTTC; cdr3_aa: CASSPQKSYEQYF